The text below deals with one T cell receptor (beta chain). As yet, its antigen is unknown. These data are taken from a study of blood T cells in healthy people across ages. Study background: About one barcoded TCR beta cDNA was captured per two T cells.

Together with a sample-barcoded 5' primer, a J-beta primer mix was included in a second PCR lasting roughly 6 to 12 cycles. The template-switch adaptor was a 5' adaptor with 12 random nucleotides. It tagged each cDNA molecule. TCRdb reanalysed the 5' RACE reads using MiXCR and keeps one entry per CDR3 protein. The sample includes about 1,500,000 distinct CDR3 sequences, under 30% seen only once; the top ten take about 8%. Per sample, extraction of total RNA gave at least 5 micrograms in every case. The V gene lost 5 bases and the J gene lost 0 bases, with 11 bases spanning the gap. Germline V gene sequence: CDR1 MNHEY, CDR2 SMNVEV (reference sequence). The CDR3 length is 15 residues. Overall study findings and caveats: Per-million-T-cell TCR beta diversity fell roughly linearly with age.

The sequencing sample was made of blood. This clonotype was obtained from a woman in her thirties in good health. This sequence joins TRBV27 and TRBJ1-5; the D is unclear. The CDR3 spells CASSGTSYSNQPQHF. The CDR3, as DNA: TGTGCCAGCAGTGGAACATCGTATAGCAATCAGCCCCAGCATTTT.